The 13 T cell receptor beta chains listed next were all sequenced from one sample in a study of tumor and adjacent non-tumor tissue in lung cancer. This sample's RNA came from whole unsorted tissue. The normal lung tissue was taken more than 3 cm from the tumor edge. Three rounds of nested PCR, following a modified ARM-PCR protocol, produced the TCRbeta library. Using its own MiXCR run on the multiplex PCR reads, TCRdb lists one record per CDR3 protein. The table includes about 75,000 distinct CDR3 sequences, approximately 71% detected once. Sequences were obtained from distant non-tumor lung tissue. The receptors shown here come from a woman aged 45-60 years with non-small cell lung cancer.

Details on this clonotype: A much bigger clone sits one base away, suggesting this may be a read error. The chain links TRBV28 to TRBJ1-1; D gene ambiguous. This CDR3 contains 13 residues. Germline-derived CDR1 and CDR2 are MDHEN and SYDVKM. Trimming pared 5 bases from V and 7 bases from J, leaving 14 bases between. The CDR3 DNA follows: TGTGCCAGCAGTCACCGAGGACTGGTTGAAGCTTTCTTT. This codes for CASSHRGLVEAFF.

The chain has TRBV6-2 or TRBV6-3 and TRBJ1-5, with TRBD1 as a possible D gene (6 bases). The ends were cut back, 7 bases at V and 4 bases at J, with 14 bases in the middle. There are 14 residues in the CDR3. The germline V gene has CDR1 MNHEY and CDR2 SVGEGT. The CDR3 DNA is TGTGCCAGCAACAAGGGACAAACTAATCAGCCCCAGCATTTT. The encoded protein is CASNKGQTNQPQHF.

About this clonotype itself: Just one base apart from a much larger clone, this may be a read error. This chain connects TRBV5-4 to TRBJ2-1; 8 bases line up with TRBD2. The CDR3 spans 17 residues. Germline V gene sequence: CDR1 SGHNT, CDR2 YYREEE (reference sequence). V lost 3 bases and J lost 3; bases outside the gene matches: 11. The CDR3 coding sequence is TGTGCCAGCAGCTCTCCCCTGGTCAGCGGGAGCTACAATGAGCAGTTCTTC. Its translation: CASSSPLVSGSYNEQFF.

The rearrangement joins TRBV28 to TRBJ1-1, with D hard to call. The germline V gene has CDR1 MDHEN and CDR2 SYDVKM. V lost 8 bases and J lost 4, with 14 bases in between. The length of the CDR3 is 13 residues. The CDR3 sequence is CASLPSVSTEAFF. The CDR3 nucleotides read TGTGCCAGCCTCCCGTCGGTCTCCACTGAAGCTTTCTTT.

The V call is TRBV20-1, the J call TRBJ2-7, with D perhaps TRBD2 (5 bases). CDR3 length: 14 amino acids. V was trimmed by 6 bases and J by 6 bases, leaving 21 bases between them. The germline CDR1 and CDR2 sequences are DFQATT and SNEGSKA (reference sequence). The CDR3 spells CSASKEEVGCEQYF. CDR3 nucleotide sequence: TGCAGTGCCAGTAAGGAGGAAGTGGGATGCGAGCAGTACTTC.

Turning to this clonotype: Mismatch with germline at one junction end may stem from a read error. CDR3 protein: CSTRAPLAGHTYEHYF. CDR3 coding DNA: TGCAGTACTAGAGCTCCTTTGGCGGGACATACCTACGAGCACTACTTC. The chain carries TRBV20-1 and TRBJ2-7; D may match TRBD1 or TRBD2 (6 bases each). The CDR3 runs to 16 residues. Germline CDR1 is DFQATT and CDR2 is SNEGSKA (reference sequence).

This clonotype was counted a single time. A junction boundary mismatches the germline segment, possibly from a read error. V and J are TRBV12-3 or TRBV12-4 and TRBJ1-5; D uncertain. The CDR3 runs to 14 residues. The CDR3 DNA is TGTGCCAGCAGTGTCACAAGTGGCAATCAGCCCCAGCACTTT. Its protein product is CASSVTSGNQPQHF.

As regards this clonotype: Possible read error: a much larger clone is one base away. V usage is TRBV10-3 and J usage is TRBJ1-3; 8 bases fit TRBD1. From germline, CDR1 is ENHRY and CDR2 SYGVKD. The CDR3 spans 12 residues. The V and J ends lost 10 bases and 7 bases, in that order; junction bases with no gene match: 6. In DNA form, the CDR3 reads TGTGCCACGACAGGGGACGGCAACACCATATATTTT. Protein product: CATTGDGNTIYF.

The chain couples TRBV11-2 to TRBJ2-1; no clear D gene. V gave up 3 bases and J gave up 7 bases, with 13 bases separating them. The CDR3 covers 14 residues. CDR1 SGHAT and CDR2 FQNNGV come from the germline V gene. The chain's CDR3 is CASSFSQATNEQFF. The CDR3, as DNA: TGTGCCAGCAGCTTTAGTCAGGCAACGAATGAGCAGTTCTTC.

With respect to this clonotype: This could be a read error, since a much larger clone is one nucleotide away. The chain combines TRBV6-1 with TRBJ1-5; TRBD1 aligns across 7 bases. This CDR3 contains 16 residues. CDR1 MNHNS and CDR2 SASEGT come from the germline V gene. Trimming cost V 10 bases and J 7 bases; bases outside gene matches: 19. CDR3 coding DNA: TGTGCCACCGTTTCGGTACCGACAGGGAGTGGCCAGCCCCAGCATTTT. Protein product: CATVSVPTGSGQPQHF.

Only one count was recorded for this clonotype. The chain uses TRBV20-1 and TRBJ2-7; 15 positions agree with TRBD2. Germline V gives CDR1 DFQATT, CDR2 SNEGSKA (reference sequence). There are 15 residues in the CDR3. V gave up 5 bases and J gave up 12 bases; unmatched junction bases: 14. The CDR3 nucleotides read TGCAGTGCTGTGGGACTAGCGGGAGGCTCCTACGAACGGTACTTC. Translation gives CSAVGLAGGSYERYF.

In the case of this clonotype: One end of the junction varies from germline; a read error may be responsible. The chain uses TRBV11-2 and TRBJ2-7, with D perhaps matching TRBD1 or TRBD2 (5 bases each). Per the germline V gene, CDR1 is SGHAT and CDR2 is FQNNGV. The CDR3 runs 15 residues. Here the CDR3 reads CANSFGRGVTYEQYF. CDR3 bases: TGTGCCAACAGCTTTGGGAGAGGGGTTACTTACGAGCAGTACTTC.

The sample holds one count of this clonotype. A much larger clone differs from this one at a single base, so this may be a read error. Likely a read error: the CDR3 ends without its conserved phenylalanine or tryptophan. This chain connects TRBV24-1 to TRBJ2-5; TRBD1 aligns across 7 bases. The V segment lost 3 bases and the J segment 5 bases; nucleotides outside the gene matches: 2. CDR3 length equals 13 residues. In germline, CDR1 is KGHDR, CDR2 SFDVKD. As DNA, the CDR3 is TGTGCCACCAGTGATGTCAGGGGGGAGACCCAGTACTTA. Protein product: CATSDVRGETQYL.